The 14 T cell receptor beta chains given below trace back to one sample, sequenced in a study of blood T cells in healthy people across ages. The authors ran a second PCR of roughly 6 to 12 cycles using a sample-barcoded 5' primer and a J-beta primer mix. One entry per CDR3 protein, called by TCRdb with MiXCR from the 5' RACE reads. The sample has 1.5 million or so distinct CDR3 sequences; around 39% are singletons. The source material was blood. These receptors were obtained from a woman aged 18 to 35 in good health.

This chain connects TRBV6-6 to TRBJ1-2, with TRBD1 as a possible D gene (5 bases). Trimming left V 4 bases short and J 2 bases short, with 20 bases between. The CDR3 is 17 residues long. Per germline, CDR1 MNHNY and CDR2 SVGAGI (reference sequence). This CDR3 is CASSCPPPGPQNYGYTF. CDR3 sequence (DNA): TGTGCCAGCAGTTGTCCCCCGCCGGGGCCCCAAAACTATGGCTACACCTTC.

This clonotype was seen more than once but under ten times. This rearrangement joins TRBV10-3 to TRBJ2-2; maybe TRBD1 (5 bases). Germline V gene lookup returns CDR1 ENHRY and CDR2 SYGVKD. The CDR3 is made up of 15 amino acids. V dropped 10 bases and J dropped 6 bases, with 21 bases sitting between them. DNA for the CDR3: TGTGCCACTACCCGAAGTGGGGCGGTTCCCGGGGAGCTGTTTTTT. It codes for CATTRSGAVPGELFF.

V is TRBV7-2 and J is TRBJ2-5; 9 positions agree with TRBD2. Trimming cost V 4 bases and J 11 bases; bases outside gene matches: 11. Per the germline V gene, CDR1 is SGHTA and CDR2 is FQGNSA. This CDR3 is built from 14 residues. CDR3 amino acids: CASSSSGANNEQYF. The CDR3 DNA is TGTGCCAGCAGCTCTAGCGGGGCCAACAATGAGCAGTACTTC.

This sequence joins TRBV5-1 and TRBJ1-1; TRBD1 matches at 9 bases. This CDR3 region has 15 residues. CDR1 SGHRS and CDR2 YFSETQ come from the germline V gene. With V trimmed by 3 bases and J by 6 bases, 9 bases remained unmatched. The CDR3 sequence is CASSSEGQGHSEAFF. In nucleotides, the CDR3 is TGCGCCAGCAGCTCGGAGGGACAGGGACACTCTGAAGCTTTCTTT.

The V and J genes are TRBV4-2 and TRBJ2-7; D is tentatively TRBD1 or TRBD2 (5 bases each). CDR3 length equals 17 residues. Germline CDR1 LGHNA, CDR2 YNFKEQ. Deletions cut 1 base from V and 2 bases from J, with 18 bases between. DNA of the CDR3: TGTGCCAGCAGCCAAGGCGCCGGGACCACAAGGACCTACGAGCAGTACTTC. The encoded protein is CASSQGAGTTRTYEQYF.

The rearrangement links TRBV25-1 to TRBJ2-3; D might be TRBD1 or TRBD2, each matching 6 bases. Per the germline V gene, CDR1 is MGHDK and CDR2 is SYGVNS. The CDR3 runs to 17 residues. Deletions cut 4 bases from V and 0 bases from J, with 17 bases between. The CDR3 reads CASSVSRGGRSTDTQYF. The CDR3, as DNA: TGTGCCAGCAGTGTCTCCAGGGGAGGTAGGAGCACAGATACGCAGTATTTT.

J is TRBJ2-3 and V is TRBV5-1; D is perhaps TRBD1 (6 bases). The CDR3 totals 19 residues. Germline assignment: CDR1 SGHRS and CDR2 YFSETQ. Trimming shortened V by 0 bases and J by 2 bases, and 22 bases separated the two germline ends. The DNA of the CDR3 is TGCGCCAGCAGCTTGGAGAATTGGGCAGGGGAAGAGCTCACAGATACGCAGTATTTT. It encodes CASSLENWAGEELTDTQYF.

Comment on this clonotype: An end of the junction differs from the germline gene, which may be a read error. The CDR3 DNA sequence: TGTGCCAGCATCTCGTTTAACACTGATGCTTTCTTT. Translated, it gives CASISFNTDAFF. The J gene is TRBJ1-1, the V gene TRBV3-1; no firm D call. CDR3 length equals 12 residues. Germline values: CDR1 LGHDT, CDR2 YNNKEL (reference sequence).

The genes are TRBV6-5 and TRBJ2-1, with 9 nucleotides matching TRBD2. This CDR3 has 15 amino acids. The V and J ends lost 6 bases and 4 bases, in that order; junction bases with no gene match: 7. The germline CDR1 and CDR2 sequences are MNHEY and SVGAGI. The CDR3 nucleotides are TGTGCCAGCAGCCGTCAAGCGGGAGGTTACAATGAGCAGTTCTTC. Translating gives CASSRQAGGYNEQFF.

The chain joins TRBV10-3 to TRBJ2-7; D is perhaps TRBD1 or TRBD2 (5 bases each). V gave up 0 bases and J gave up 1 base, with 10 bases separating them. CDR1 and CDR2 from the germline V gene are ENHRY and SYGVKD. The CDR3 totals 15 residues. The CDR3 sequence: CAISESGVLSYEQYF. CDR3 DNA: TGTGCCATCAGTGAGTCGGGGGTTCTATCCTACGAGCAGTACTTC.

The sample holds a few counts of this clonotype. This chain links TRBV7-2 with TRBJ2-1, with D tentatively TRBD2 (5 bases). The CDR3 is 16 residues long. The germline V gene has CDR1 SGHTA and CDR2 FQGNSA. V was shortened by 1 base and J by 0 bases, with 10 bases between the two germline ends. Here the CDR3 DNA reads TGTGCCAGCAGCTTAGTGGGAGACAACTCCTACAATGAGCAGTTCTTC. Protein: CASSLVGDNSYNEQFF.

This clonotype occurred a few times. The chain uses TRBV29-1 and TRBJ2-1; D is possibly TRBD1 (6 bases). CDR3 length: 13 residues. Trimming cost V 5 bases and J 8 bases, with 16 bases left between them. Germline V lookup: CDR1 SQVTM, CDR2 ANQGSEA. The DNA for the CDR3 is TGCAGCGTTCTGACAGGCCATAGCGATGAGCAGTTCTTC. Translating gives CSVLTGHSDEQFF.

The chain has TRBV11-2 and TRBJ2-2; maybe TRBD2 (5 bases). Germline values: CDR1 SGHAT, CDR2 FQNNGV. Trimming pared 3 bases from V and 7 bases from J, leaving 18 bases between. There are 16 residues in the CDR3. CDR3 sequence reads: CASSFDRDSLFGELFF. The CDR3 DNA is TGTGCCAGCAGCTTCGACCGGGATAGTTTGTTCGGGGAGCTGTTTTTT.

The chain uses TRBV29-1 and TRBJ1-1, with D hard to call. The CDR3 totals 10 residues. The germline V and J ends were trimmed by 7 bases and 5 bases, with 8 bases remaining between them. Germline V lookup: CDR1 SQVTM, CDR2 ANQGSEA. The CDR3 loop is CSGGSTEAFF. CDR3 coding DNA: TGCAGCGGAGGAAGTACTGAAGCTTTCTTT.